This is a list of T cell receptor beta chains from one sample in a study of blood T cell repertoires in COVID-19. The data were produced by immunoSEQ multiplex PCR, yet TCRdb's version contains in-frame clones alone and is incomplete. Among more than 400,000 clones listed, less than 95% were seen once. The sample taken for sequencing was PBMCs or T cells enriched from blood (not recorded which). These receptors all stem from a man younger than 30 who had recovered from COVID-19. CDR3s leave out the opening cysteine and the closing phenylalanine or tryptophan. Size is omitted from some rows. Given values are once, few, many or a class for expanded clones.

cdr3_aa | j_call | v_call | clone_size
SVFIGTSGREITDTQY | TRBJ2-3 | TRBV29-1 | -
ASLHGLAELEQY | TRBJ2-7 | TRBV2 | -
ASSVAGRRMDEQF | TRBJ2-1 | TRBV9 | -
ASSDRVGYT | TRBJ1-2 | TRBV12-3/TRBV12-4 | -
ASSFGEVGRQPQH | TRBJ1-5 | TRBV28 | -
ASSAWIERSYNEQF | TRBJ2-1 | TRBV11-2 | -
ASSLVAGEQY | TRBJ2-7 | TRBV5-6 | -
ASMGGFYRNTIY | TRBJ1-3 | TRBV6-5 | -
ASSQDASGEPLHSGNTIY | TRBJ1-3 | TRBV4-1 | -
ASSLTSSSYNEQF | TRBJ2-1 | TRBV7-2 | -
SVVIDQPQH | TRBJ1-5 | TRBV29-1 | -
ASSLVPAGAYNEQF | TRBJ2-1 | TRBV5-1 | once
ARGAPLAESSYNEQF | TRBJ2-1 | TRBV30 | -
ASRGQGAKYGYT | TRBJ1-2 | TRBV9 | -
AWSGHPSVETQY | TRBJ2-5 | TRBV30 | -
ASSLVQNTEAF | TRBJ1-1 | TRBV12-3/TRBV12-4 | -
ASSLGWSTEAF | TRBJ1-1 | TRBV5-6 | -
ASSDGSKTSSGNTIY | TRBJ1-3 | TRBV6-1 | -
ASGGTDPFSGYT | TRBJ1-2 | TRBV27 | -
ASSSGGSGTALTDTQY | TRBJ2-3 | TRBV5-1 | -
ASSRQGNYGYT | TRBJ1-2 | TRBV18 | -
ASSPPGGEFYNEQF | TRBJ2-1 | TRBV7-9 | -
ASTAEGDSPLH | TRBJ1-6 | TRBV2 | -
ASSPQGRGYNEQF | TRBJ2-1 | TRBV18 | -
ASSTRQGNYGYT | TRBJ1-2 | TRBV19 | -
ASSRYSGASYNEQF | TRBJ2-1 | TRBV14 | -
ASMWQGWETQY | TRBJ2-5 | TRBV2 | -
ASSSGQVDTGELF | TRBJ2-2 | TRBV10-1 | -
ASSSPDRGNSPLH | TRBJ1-6 | TRBV18 | once
ASSQGNRDRGDSPLH | TRBJ1-6 | TRBV14 | -
ASRRGKTSDYEQY | TRBJ2-7 | TRBV28 | once